Listed here are 11 T cell receptor beta chains from one sample, sequenced in a study of blood T cell repertoires in COVID-19. Profiling relied on immunoSEQ multiplex PCR, and the TCRdb table lists in-frame clones only, not all of them. The sample includes around 260,000 clones, about 80% seen only once; the top ten take 15% to 18%. Sequencing input: peripheral blood. The receptors here all came from a person aged 70 to 80 with COVID-19, enrolled during active disease.

This clone came up a few times. The chain employs TRBV5-1 and TRBJ1-1; D gene uncertain. The germline V gene encodes CDR1 SGHRS and CDR2 YFSETQ. V lost 3 bases, J lost 6 bases, and 12 bases lay in between. The CDR3 has 13 residues. CDR3 in amino acids: CASSYQPGAEAFF. DNA of the CDR3: TGCGCCAGCAGCTACCAGCCGGGAGCTGAAGCTTTCTTT.

The chain couples TRBV10-3 to TRBJ1-2, with D hard to call. The CDR3 spans 11 residues. The V and J ends lost 2 bases and 7 bases respectively, with 5 bases between them. Germline V gene data show CDR1 as ENHRY and CDR2 as SYGVKD. CDR3 sequence: CAISEGSGYTF. The CDR3 DNA sequence: TGTGCCATCAGTGAGGGTAGTGGCTACACCTTC.

This rearrangement joins TRBV2 to TRBJ2-7; 11 nucleotides line up with TRBD1. The CDR3 totals 15 residues. Unmatched junction bases numbered 8, after V lost 7 bases and J lost 3 bases. Germline CDR1 reads SNHLY; CDR2 reads FYNNEI. CDR3 residues: CASTTPGQGVYEQYF. CDR3 nucleotide sequence: TGTGCCAGCACTACGCCGGGACAGGGGGTCTACGAGCAGTACTTC. The variable domain in full, with the rest retrieved from reference TRBV2 and TRBJ2-7, is EPEVTQTPSHQVTQMGQEVILRCVPISNHLYFYWYRQILGQKVEFLVSFYNNEISEKSEIFDDQFSVERPDGSNFTLKIRSTKLEDSAMYFCASTTPGQGVYEQYFGPGTRLTVT.

The rearrangement joins TRBV15 to TRBJ1-1, with 7 bases identical to TRBD1. The germline gives CDR1 LNHNV, CDR2 YYDKDF (reference sequence). The length of the CDR3 is 14 residues. V lost 0 bases and J lost 11; bases outside the gene matches: 9. The CDR3 region has the DNA TGTGCCACCAGCAGAGATCTGGCAGGGGGATGGGCTTTCTTT. Its protein is CATSRDLAGGWAFF.

V usage is TRBV6-5 and J usage is TRBJ1-3; D unclear. The CDR3 covers 14 residues. CDR1 and CDR2 (germline): MNHEY, SVGAGI. V dropped 8 bases and J dropped 0 bases, with 11 bases sitting between them. CDR3 sequence (DNA): TGTGCCAGCGCTGCACGAGTCTCTGGAAACACCATATATTTT. Translation gives CASAARVSGNTIYF.

The rearrangement joins TRBV11-3 to TRBJ1-2; maybe TRBD1 (6 bases). V gave up 5 bases and J gave up 8 bases, with 9 bases separating them. The CDR3 totals 11 residues. Germline V gene data show CDR1 as SGHNT and CDR2 as YENEEA. CDR3 DNA sequence: TGTGCCAGCAGCATAAGGGGGGGCTACACCTTC. This codes for CASSIRGGYTF. Together with reference TRBV11-3 and TRBJ1-2, the CDR3 gives the full variable domain: EAGVVQSPRYKIIEKKQPVAFWCNPISGHNTLYWYLQNLGQGPELLIRYENEEAVDDSQLPKDRFSAERLKGVDSTLKIQPAELGDSAVYLCASSIRGGYTFGSGTRLTVV.

The chain joins TRBV19 to TRBJ1-1, with 7 bases identical to TRBD1. With 4 bases clipped from V and 1 base from J, the junction kept 3 bases outside the gene matches. CDR3 size: 14 residues. The germline V gene encodes CDR1 LNHDA and CDR2 SQIVND (reference sequence). This CDR3 reads CASSRGQSNTEAFF. The DNA for the CDR3 is TGTGCCAGTAGTAGGGGACAGTCGAACACTGAAGCTTTCTTT.

This clone came up a few times. Here the CDR3 reads CASSTGLAGTGELFF. CDR3 nucleotides: TGTGCCAGCAGTACCGGACTAGCTGGCACCGGGGAGCTGTTTTTT. The V and J genes are TRBV6-2 or TRBV6-3 and TRBJ2-2; TRBD2 matches 8 bases. Trimming at V came to 5 bases and at J to 4 bases, leaving 6 bases not matched to a gene. Germline lookup yields CDR1 MNHEY and CDR2 SVGEGT. The length of the CDR3 is 15 residues.

V is TRBV9 and J is TRBJ2-3, with 8 bases fitting TRBD2. The CDR3 extends over 14 amino acids. V shed 1 base, J shed 5 bases, and the junction held 3 bases outside the gene matches. Germline loops: CDR1 SGDLS, CDR2 YYNGEE. The CDR3 here is CASSVIRGGDTQYF. The CDR3 DNA is TGTGCCAGCAGCGTAATACGGGGGGGAGATACGCAGTATTTT.

V usage is TRBV28 and J usage is TRBJ2-6; D may be TRBD2 (6 bases). V was cut by 3 bases and J by 0 bases, with 9 bases left in between. There are 16 residues in the CDR3. Germline-derived CDR1 and CDR2 are MDHEN and SYDVKM. The CDR3 here is CASSFAGNSGANVLTF. The CDR3 DNA is TGTGCCAGCAGTTTCGCGGGAAACTCTGGGGCCAACGTCCTGACTTTC.

The chain combines TRBV28 with TRBJ2-7, with 9 bases fitting TRBD2. The length of the CDR3 is 14 residues. Germline V gene data show CDR1 as MDHEN and CDR2 as SYDVKM. V was clipped by 7 bases and J by 4 bases; unmatched bases: 8. The DNA of the CDR3 is TGTGCCAGCACCCTGCGGGAGGGCCCTTACGAGCAGTACTTC. Translating gives CASTLREGPYEQYF.